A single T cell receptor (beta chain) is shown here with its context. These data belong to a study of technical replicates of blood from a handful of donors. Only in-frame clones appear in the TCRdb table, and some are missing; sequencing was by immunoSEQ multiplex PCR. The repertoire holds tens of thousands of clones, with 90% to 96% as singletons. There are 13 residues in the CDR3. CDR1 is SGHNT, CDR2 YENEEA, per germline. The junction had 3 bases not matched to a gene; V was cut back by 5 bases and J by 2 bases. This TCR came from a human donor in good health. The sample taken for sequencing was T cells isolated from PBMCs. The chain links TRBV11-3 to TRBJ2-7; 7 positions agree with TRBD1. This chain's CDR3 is CASSRDRAYEQYF. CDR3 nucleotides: TGTGCCAGCAGCCGCGACAGGGCCTACGAGCAGTACTTC. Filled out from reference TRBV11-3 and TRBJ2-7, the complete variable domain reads EAGVVQSPRYKIIEKKQPVAFWCNPISGHNTLYWYLQNLGQGPELLIRYENEEAVDDSQLPKDRFSAERLKGVDSTLKIQPAELGDSAVYLCASSRDRAYEQYFGPGTRLTVT.